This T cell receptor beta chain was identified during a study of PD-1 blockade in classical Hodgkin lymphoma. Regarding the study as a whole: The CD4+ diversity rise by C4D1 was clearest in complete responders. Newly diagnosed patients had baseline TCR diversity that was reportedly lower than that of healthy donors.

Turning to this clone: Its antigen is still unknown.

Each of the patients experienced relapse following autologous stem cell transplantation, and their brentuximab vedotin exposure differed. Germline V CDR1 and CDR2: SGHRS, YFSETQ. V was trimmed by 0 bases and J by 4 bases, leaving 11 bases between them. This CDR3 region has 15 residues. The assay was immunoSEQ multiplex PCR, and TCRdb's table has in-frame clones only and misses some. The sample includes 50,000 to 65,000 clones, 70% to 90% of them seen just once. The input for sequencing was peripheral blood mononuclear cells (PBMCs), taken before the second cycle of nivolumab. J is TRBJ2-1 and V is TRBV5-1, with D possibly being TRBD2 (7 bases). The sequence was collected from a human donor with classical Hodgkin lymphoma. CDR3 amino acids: CASSLDGGPYNEQFF. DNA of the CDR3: TGCGCCAGCAGCTTGGACGGGGGGCCTTACAATGAGCAGTTCTTC.